This T cell receptor beta chain comes out of a study of cytomegalovirus exposure and HLA in healthy donors. Findings of the study overall: According to the study, 180 or so TCR beta chains were cytomegalovirus-associated. Specificity of a few CMV-associated chains for CMV antigens was verified in vitro. With high specificity and sensitivity, the classifier reportedly diagnosed cytomegalovirus status. Most observed TCR sequences were rare, whereas some public TCRs were detected in many donors.

Comment on this clone: Its antigen is not identified.

Only in-frame clones appear in the TCRdb table, and some are missing; sequencing was by immunoSEQ multiplex PCR. The sample yields more than 95,000 clones, 75% to 90% seen once. The junction had 5 bases not matched to a gene; V was cut back by 4 bases and J by 5 bases. Looked up from germline, CDR1 is MNHEY and CDR2 is SVGAGI. The CDR3 covers 15 residues. The chain joins TRBV6-5 to TRBJ2-2, with 9 bases aligning to TRBD1. What was sequenced was PBMCs. This receptor was identified in a woman aged 18-29 years in good health and CMV-seronegative. This CDR3 reads CASSSRTGATGELFF. As DNA, the CDR3 is TGTGCCAGCAGTTCCCGGACAGGGGCGACCGGGGAGCTGTTTTTT.